A single sample gave rise to the 21 T cell receptor beta chains below, sequenced in a study of shared clonotypes between healthy human individuals. Method: immunoSEQ multiplex PCR; TCRdb's copy keeps in-frame clones and lacks some. This table has 2 million to 2.5 million clones, 90% to 95% appearing once. Naive-designated CD8 cells lacked CD45RO, were positively enriched for CCR7, and omitted terminally differentiated effector memory CD45RA+ cells. The material sequenced was naive CD8+ T cells from PBMCs. Receptors were obtained from a man between 18 and 29 years old in good health. Some clones in this sample may be carry-over from other donors' samples.

CDR3 in amino acids: CASSGRTGVRGYTF. The CDR3 DNA reads as TGTGCCAGCAGTGGAAGGACAGGGGTTCGTGGCTACACCTTC. This sequence joins TRBV2 and TRBJ1-2, with 9 bases matching TRBD1. The V gene's germline CDR1 is SNHLY and CDR2 FYNNEI. Unmatched junction bases numbered 7, after V lost 4 bases and J lost 7 bases. The CDR3 length is 14 residues.

This clone was detected once. This chain uses TRBV5-6 with TRBJ2-3; 9 positions agree with TRBD1. The V gene's germline CDR1 is SGHDT and CDR2 YYEEEE. CDR3 length: 14 residues. After removal of 4 bases from V and 4 bases from J, the junction contained 4 bases not matched to a gene. This CDR3 reads CASSTGTGPDTQYF. CDR3 in DNA: TGTGCCAGCAGCACCGGGACAGGGCCAGATACGCAGTATTTT.

In the case of this clone: Other DNA sequences in this specimen translate into the identical CDR3. The chain links TRBV7-9 to TRBJ2-3, with D hard to call. This CDR3 has 14 amino acids. Trimming removed 5 bases from V and 0 bases from J, with 9 bases in between. Germline values: CDR1 SEHNR, CDR2 FQNEAQ (reference sequence). In DNA form, the CDR3 reads TGTGCCAGCAGCCTAGGTGTGAGCACAGATACGCAGTATTTT. It yields the protein CASSLGVSTDTQYF.

The chain links TRBV5-4 to TRBJ2-1, with 8 positions matching TRBD1. CDR3 size: 15 residues. The germline CDR1 and CDR2 sequences are SGHNT and YYREEE (reference sequence). Trimming at V came to 5 bases and at J to 4 bases, leaving 8 bases not matched to a gene. This CDR3 reads CASRVKGQEYNEQFF. CDR3 DNA: TGTGCCAGCAGGGTAAAGGGACAGGAATACAATGAGCAGTTCTTC.

The V and J genes are TRBV19 and TRBJ2-7; no firm D call. Deletions cut 3 bases from V and 6 bases from J, with 15 bases between. Per germline, CDR1 LNHDA and CDR2 SQIVND (reference sequence). The CDR3 has 14 residues. The CDR3 spells CASSITPTPSEQYF. DNA of the CDR3: TGTGCCAGTAGTATCACCCCGACTCCCTCCGAGCAGTACTTC. Combining the CDR3 with reference TRBV19 and TRBJ2-7 gives the whole variable domain DGGITQSPKYLFRKEGQNVTLSCEQNLNHDAMYWYRQDPGQGLRLIYYSQIVNDFQKGDIAEGYSVSREKKESFPLTVTSAQKNPTAFYLCASSITPTPSEQYFGPGTRLTVT.

The genes are TRBV6-1 and TRBJ1-1; no definite D call. The CDR3 spans 15 residues. Germline CDR1 is MNHNS and CDR2 is SASEGT. Trimming left V 1 base short and J 0 bases short, with 9 bases between. CDR3 sequence: CASSEVRGLNTEAFF. The CDR3 DNA reads TGTGCCAGCAGTGAAGTGAGAGGGTTGAACACTGAAGCTTTCTTT.

The chain is built from TRBV25-1 and TRBJ1-2; 11 bases are shared with TRBD1. The CDR3 loop spans 16 amino acids. The V gene end was trimmed by 2 bases and the J gene end by 4 bases; junction bases not matched to a gene: 6. CDR1 MGHDK and CDR2 SYGVNS come from the germline V gene. CDR3: CASSEGRTGGIYGYTF. As DNA, the CDR3 is TGTGCCAGCAGTGAAGGGAGGACAGGGGGCATCTATGGCTACACCTTC.

In DNA form, the CDR3 reads TGTGCCAGCAGTTACTTCGCAGGGGGCAATCAGCCCCAGCATTTT. Protein product: CASSYFAGGNQPQHF. V usage is TRBV6-6 and J usage is TRBJ1-5, with D possibly matching TRBD1 (6 bases). V was shortened by 1 base and J by 2 bases, with 9 bases between the two germline ends. CDR1 and CDR2 (germline): MNHNY, SVGAGI (reference sequence). This CDR3 has 15 amino acids.

The chain recombines TRBV4-2 with TRBJ2-7, with TRBD2 identical over 12 bases. This CDR3 is built from 16 residues. Germline values: CDR1 LGHNA, CDR2 YNFKEQ. V gave up 0 bases and J gave up 5 bases; unmatched junction bases: 5. The CDR3 here is CASSQEPSGRAHEQYF. The CDR3 nucleotides are TGTGCCAGCAGCCAAGAACCTAGCGGGAGGGCCCACGAGCAGTACTTC.

The chain has TRBV7-9 and TRBJ2-7, with D hard to call. The CDR3 sequence is 16 residues long. Between the trimmed V and J ends, which lost 4 bases and 1 base, there was a span of 17 bases. CDR1 is SEHNR, CDR2 FQNEAQ, per germline (reference sequence). Written as DNA, the CDR3 is TGTGCCAGCAGCTCCCGAGGTGTAGGGATATCCTACGAGCAGTACTTC. It translates to CASSSRGVGISYEQYF.

V usage is TRBV2 and J usage is TRBJ1-4; perhaps TRBD1 as D (5 bases). The CDR3 extends over 14 amino acids. The germline V gene has CDR1 SNHLY and CDR2 FYNNEI. Trimming cost V 3 bases and J 7 bases, with 12 bases left between them. The CDR3 region is CASSDGGTFEKLFF. CDR3 nucleotides: TGTGCCAGCAGTGATGGGGGTACGTTTGAAAAACTGTTTTTT. Using reference TRBV2 and TRBJ1-4 for the parts outside the CDR3, the full variable domain is EPEVTQTPSHQVTQMGQEVILRCVPISNHLYFYWYRQILGQKVEFLVSFYNNEISEKSEIFDDQFSVERPDGSNFTLKIRSTKLEDSAMYFCASSDGGTFEKLFFGSGTQLSVL.

The CDR3 here is CASNIAGTGATGELFF. DNA for the CDR3: TGTGCCAGCAATATCGCTGGGACAGGAGCTACCGGGGAGCTGTTTTTT. The chain recombines TRBV27 with TRBJ2-2, with 8 bases aligning to TRBD1. The germline V gene has CDR1 MNHEY and CDR2 SMNVEV (reference sequence). V lost 7 bases to trimming and J lost 5 bases; unmatched junction nucleotides: 12. CDR3 length: 16 amino acids.

This clone was detected once. V gene TRBV28 combines with J gene TRBJ2-7; 9 bases align to TRBD1. Trimming removed 6 bases from V and 3 bases from J; junction bases left unmatched: 12. This CDR3 region has 16 residues. Germline CDR1 MDHEN, CDR2 SYDVKM. CDR3 DNA: TGTGCCAGCAGGGCCAGCTTCGACAGGGGGTACTACGAGCAGTACTTC. It encodes CASRASFDRGYYEQYF.

The DNA of the CDR3 is TGTGCCAGCAGTCCCATAGGAGGAGCTTATGGCTACACCTTC. Protein sequence: CASSPIGGAYGYTF. J is TRBJ1-2 and V is TRBV27; D remains unclear. The germline V gene has CDR1 MNHEY and CDR2 SMNVEV (reference sequence). V dropped 5 bases and J dropped 5 bases, with 15 bases sitting between them. The CDR3 runs 14 residues.

A single count supports this clone. V gene TRBV5-4 combines with J gene TRBJ2-7, with D possibly being TRBD1 or TRBD2 (7 bases each). The CDR3 covers 15 residues. Trimming cost V 0 bases and J 1 base, with 11 bases left between them. Germline V lookup: CDR1 SGHNT, CDR2 YYREEE (reference sequence). The CDR3 DNA reads as TGTGCCAGCAGCTTGGCCAGGGGGGGATCCTACGAGCAGTACTTC. This translates into CASSLARGGSYEQYF.

Turning to this clone: At the DNA level, this CDR3 is encoded by other sequences in the same sample as well. CDR3 protein: CASSLVRGNYGYTF. CDR3 DNA: TGTGCCAGCAGTTTAGTACGGGGTAACTATGGCTACACCTTC. This sequence joins TRBV28 and TRBJ1-2, with no clear D. CDR1 is MDHEN, CDR2 SYDVKM, per germline. Between the trimmed V and J ends, which lost 2 bases and 1 base, there was a span of 8 bases. The CDR3 contains 14 residues.

The chain links TRBV9 to TRBJ2-2; 10 bases match TRBD2. The J segment lost 3 bases and the V segment lost 4 bases, leaving 3 bases of the junction unmatched. The CDR3 loop spans 15 amino acids. Germline V CDR1 and CDR2: SGDLS, YYNGEE. As DNA, the CDR3 is TGTGCCAGCAGCTTCAGCGGGAGGGACACCGGGGAGCTGTTTTTT. It yields the protein CASSFSGRDTGELFF.

The chain combines TRBV4-1 with TRBJ2-7, with 11 bases aligning to TRBD2. Germline CDR1 and CDR2: MGHRA and YSYEKL. J gave up 0 bases and V 3 bases, and 4 bases lay outside the gene matches. This CDR3 is built from 16 residues. DNA of the CDR3: TGCGCCAGCAGCCAGATGGGACTAGCGGACTCCTACGAGCAGTACTTC. This encodes CASSQMGLADSYEQYF.

As concerns this clone: A far bigger clonotype differs at one base, so this is likely a read error. V gene TRBV10-1 combines with J gene TRBJ2-7; TRBD1 is a possible D gene (6 bases). In germline, CDR1 is WNHNN, CDR2 SYGVQD (reference sequence). The CDR3 contains 12 residues. V lost 6 bases and J lost 4, with 10 bases in between. In DNA form, the CDR3 reads TGCGCCAGCAGCTCCGGACAGTACGAGCAGTACTTC. Protein product: CASSSGQYEQYF.

With respect to this clone: This specimen includes other DNA sequences encoding the same CDR3. The chain employs TRBV29-1 and TRBJ2-1, with 8 bases matching TRBD1. The CDR3 is 14 amino acids. V dropped 5 bases and J dropped 1; count of bases not matched to a gene: 4. The germline V gene encodes CDR1 SQVTM and CDR2 ANQGSEA. The DNA of the CDR3 is TGCAGCGTTAGGACAGGGACGTCCTACAATGAGCAGTTCTTC. It translates to CSVRTGTSYNEQFF.

The rearrangement uses TRBV27 and TRBJ1-3; D is undetermined. The CDR3 has 14 amino acids. Trimming shortened V by 6 bases and J by 1 base, and 10 bases separated the two germline ends. In germline, CDR1 is MNHEY, CDR2 SMNVEV (reference sequence). The CDR3 nucleotides are TGTGCCAGCAGCCCGGTCTGGTCTGGAAACACCATATATTTT. This codes for CASSPVWSGNTIYF.